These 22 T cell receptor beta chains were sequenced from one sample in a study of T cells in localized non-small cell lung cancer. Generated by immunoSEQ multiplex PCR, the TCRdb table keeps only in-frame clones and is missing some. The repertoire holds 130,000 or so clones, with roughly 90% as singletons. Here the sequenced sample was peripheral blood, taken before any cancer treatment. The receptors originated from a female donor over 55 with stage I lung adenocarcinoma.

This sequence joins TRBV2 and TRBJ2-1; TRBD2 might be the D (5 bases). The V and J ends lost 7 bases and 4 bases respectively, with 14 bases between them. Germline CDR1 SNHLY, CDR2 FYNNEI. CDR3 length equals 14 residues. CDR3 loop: CASTRLALYNEQFF. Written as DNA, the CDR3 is TGTGCCAGCACTAGGCTAGCCTTGTACAATGAGCAGTTCTTC.

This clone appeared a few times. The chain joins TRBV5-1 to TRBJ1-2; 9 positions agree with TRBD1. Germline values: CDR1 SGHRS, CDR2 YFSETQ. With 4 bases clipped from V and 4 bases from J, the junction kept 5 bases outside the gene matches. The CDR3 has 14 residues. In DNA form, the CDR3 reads TGCGCCAGCAGCCTGGACAGGGGCGCCTATGGCTACACCTTC. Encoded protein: CASSLDRGAYGYTF.

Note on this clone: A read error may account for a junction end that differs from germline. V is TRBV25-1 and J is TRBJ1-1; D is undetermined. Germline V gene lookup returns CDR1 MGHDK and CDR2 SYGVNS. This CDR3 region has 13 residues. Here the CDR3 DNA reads TGTGCCAGTAGTGAAGTGGGGTCCACTGAAGCTTTCTTT. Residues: CASSEVGSTEAFF.

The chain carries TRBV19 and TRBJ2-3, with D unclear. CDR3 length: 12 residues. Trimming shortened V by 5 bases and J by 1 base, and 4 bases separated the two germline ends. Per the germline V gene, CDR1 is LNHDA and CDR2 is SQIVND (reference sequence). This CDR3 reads CASSQGTDTQYF. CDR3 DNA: TGTGCCAGTAGTCAGGGCACAGATACGCAGTATTTT.

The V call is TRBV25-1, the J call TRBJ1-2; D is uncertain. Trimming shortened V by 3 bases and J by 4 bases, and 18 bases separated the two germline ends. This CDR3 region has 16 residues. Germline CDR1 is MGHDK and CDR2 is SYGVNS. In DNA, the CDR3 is TGTGCCAGCAGTGAGGGCGGCCTTGGAGCCTCCTATGGCTACACCTTC. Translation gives CASSEGGLGASYGYTF.

The DNA for the CDR3 is TGCGCCAGCAGCTTGGGGCTAGCGGGAAGCTACAATGAGCAGTTCTTC. Protein product: CASSLGLAGSYNEQFF. This chain connects TRBV5-1 to TRBJ2-1, with TRBD2 identical over 9 bases. After removal of 0 bases from V and 3 bases from J, the junction contained 4 bases not matched to a gene. Germline CDR1 SGHRS, CDR2 YFSETQ. The CDR3 has 16 residues.

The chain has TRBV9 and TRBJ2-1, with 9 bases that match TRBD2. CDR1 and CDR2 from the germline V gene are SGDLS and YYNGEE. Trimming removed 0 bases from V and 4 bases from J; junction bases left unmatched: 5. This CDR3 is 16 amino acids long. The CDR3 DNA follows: TGTGCCAGCAGCGTAGCTCTAGCGGGGATTTACAATGAGCAGTTCTTC. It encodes CASSVALAGIYNEQFF.

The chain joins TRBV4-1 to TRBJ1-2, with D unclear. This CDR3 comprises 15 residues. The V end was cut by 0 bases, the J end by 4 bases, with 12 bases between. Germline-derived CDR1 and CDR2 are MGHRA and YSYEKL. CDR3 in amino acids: CASSQDRRLLYGYTF. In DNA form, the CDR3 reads TGCGCCAGCAGCCAAGATCGTAGACTCCTCTATGGCTACACCTTC.

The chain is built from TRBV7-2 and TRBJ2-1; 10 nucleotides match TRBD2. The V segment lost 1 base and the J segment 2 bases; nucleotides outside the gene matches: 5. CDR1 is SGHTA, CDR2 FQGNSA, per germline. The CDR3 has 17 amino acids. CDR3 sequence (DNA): TGTGCCAGCAGCTTAGGACTAGCGGGTAATACCTACAATGAGCAGTTCTTC. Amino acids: CASSLGLAGNTYNEQFF.

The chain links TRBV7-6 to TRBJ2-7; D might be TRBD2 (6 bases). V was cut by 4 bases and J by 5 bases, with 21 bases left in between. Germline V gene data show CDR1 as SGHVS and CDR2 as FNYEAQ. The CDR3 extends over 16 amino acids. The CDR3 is CASSSRYRGDLNEQYF. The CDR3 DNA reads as TGTGCCAGCAGCTCTCGTTACCGCGGGGACCTCAACGAGCAGTACTTC.

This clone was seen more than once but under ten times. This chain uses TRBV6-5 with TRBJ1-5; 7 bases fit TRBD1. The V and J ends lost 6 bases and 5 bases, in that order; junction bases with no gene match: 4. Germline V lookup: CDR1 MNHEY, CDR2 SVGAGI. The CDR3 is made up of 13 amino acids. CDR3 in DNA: TGTGCCAGCAGATACAGGGGTGATCAGCCCCAGCATTTT. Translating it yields CASRYRGDQPQHF.

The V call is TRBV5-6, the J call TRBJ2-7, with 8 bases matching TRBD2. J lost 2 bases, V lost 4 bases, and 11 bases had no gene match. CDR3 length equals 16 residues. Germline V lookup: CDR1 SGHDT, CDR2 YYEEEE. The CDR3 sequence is CASSPQNSGSTYEQYF. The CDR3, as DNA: TGTGCCAGCAGCCCTCAGAACAGCGGGAGTACCTACGAGCAGTACTTC.

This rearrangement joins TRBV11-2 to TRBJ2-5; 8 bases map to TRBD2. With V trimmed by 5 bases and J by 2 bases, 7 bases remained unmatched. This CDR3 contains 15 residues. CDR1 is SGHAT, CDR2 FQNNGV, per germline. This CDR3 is CASSKGTSGQETQYF. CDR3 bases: TGTGCCAGCAGCAAAGGCACTAGCGGTCAAGAGACCCAGTACTTC.

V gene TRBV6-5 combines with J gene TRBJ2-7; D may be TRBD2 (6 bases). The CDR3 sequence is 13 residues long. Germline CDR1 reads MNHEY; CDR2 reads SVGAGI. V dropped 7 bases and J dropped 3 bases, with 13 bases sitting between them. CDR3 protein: CASKRDLNYEQYF. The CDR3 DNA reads TGTGCCAGCAAACGGGACTTAAACTACGAGCAGTACTTC.

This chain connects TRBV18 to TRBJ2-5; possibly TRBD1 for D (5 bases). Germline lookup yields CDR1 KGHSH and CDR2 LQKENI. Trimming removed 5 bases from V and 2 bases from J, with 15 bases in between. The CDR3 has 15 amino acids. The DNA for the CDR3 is TGTGCCAGCTCAGGGTACAGGCAATATCAAGAGACCCAGTACTTC. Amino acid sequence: CASSGYRQYQETQYF.

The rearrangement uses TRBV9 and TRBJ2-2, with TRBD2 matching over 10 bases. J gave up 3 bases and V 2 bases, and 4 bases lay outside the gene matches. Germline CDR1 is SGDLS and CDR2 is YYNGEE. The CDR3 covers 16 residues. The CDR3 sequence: CASSVRTSGDTGELFF. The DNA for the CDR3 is TGTGCCAGCAGCGTCCGGACTAGCGGAGACACCGGGGAGCTGTTTTTT. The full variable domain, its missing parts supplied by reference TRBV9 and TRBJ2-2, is DSGVTQTPKHLITATGQRVTLRCSPRSGDLSVYWYQQSLDQGLQFLIQYYNGEERAKGNILERFSAQQFPDLHSELNLSSLELGDSALYFCASSVRTSGDTGELFFGEGSRLTVL.

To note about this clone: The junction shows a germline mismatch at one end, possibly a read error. As DNA, the CDR3 is TGTGCCAGCAGCTTAGACCGGACTAGGGGGTTCTTC. Its protein is CASSLDRTRGFF. The chain employs TRBV11-1 and TRBJ2-7, with D possibly being TRBD2 (7 bases). The CDR3 runs to 12 residues. The V gene's germline CDR1 is SGHAT and CDR2 FQDESV (reference sequence).

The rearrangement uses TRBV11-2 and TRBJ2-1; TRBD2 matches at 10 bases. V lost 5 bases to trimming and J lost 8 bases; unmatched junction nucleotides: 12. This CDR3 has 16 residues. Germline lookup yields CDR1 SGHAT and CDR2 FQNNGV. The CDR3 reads CASSPDRASGSDEQFF. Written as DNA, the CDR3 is TGTGCCAGCAGCCCTGATAGGGCTAGCGGGAGTGATGAGCAGTTCTTC.

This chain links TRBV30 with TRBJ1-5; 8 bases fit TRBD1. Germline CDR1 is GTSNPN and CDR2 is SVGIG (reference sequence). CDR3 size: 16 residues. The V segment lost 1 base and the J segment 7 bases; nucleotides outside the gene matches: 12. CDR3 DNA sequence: TGTGCCTGGAGTGGGCCCCTAACAGGGGGAGGACAGCCCCAGCATTTT. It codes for CAWSGPLTGGGQPQHF.

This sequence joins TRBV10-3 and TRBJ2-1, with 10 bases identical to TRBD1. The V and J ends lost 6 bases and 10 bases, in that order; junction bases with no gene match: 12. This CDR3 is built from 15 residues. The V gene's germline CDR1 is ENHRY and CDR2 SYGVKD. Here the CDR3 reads CAIRPGQGKSGEQFF. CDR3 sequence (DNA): TGTGCCATCAGGCCGGGACAGGGGAAGTCAGGGGAGCAGTTCTTC.

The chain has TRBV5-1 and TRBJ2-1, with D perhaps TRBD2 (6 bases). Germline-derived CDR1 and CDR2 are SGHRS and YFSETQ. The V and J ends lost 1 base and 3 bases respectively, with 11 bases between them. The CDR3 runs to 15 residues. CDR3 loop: CASSLPGGDYNEQFF. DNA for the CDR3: TGCGCCAGCAGCTTGCCTGGCGGGGACTACAATGAGCAGTTCTTC.

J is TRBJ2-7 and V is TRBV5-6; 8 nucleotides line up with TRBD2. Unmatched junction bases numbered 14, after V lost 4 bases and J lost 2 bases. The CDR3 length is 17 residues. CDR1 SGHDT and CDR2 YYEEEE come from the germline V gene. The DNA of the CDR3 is TGTGCCAGCAGCCCCACGGGAGGGCCTTCCTTCCCCTACGAGCAGTACTTC. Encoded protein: CASSPTGGPSFPYEQYF.